The 13 T cell receptor beta chains below come from one sample, sequenced in a study of OX40 agonist ivuxolimab in advanced cancers. This table comes from immunoSEQ multiplex PCR, and its TCRdb copy is limited to in-frame clones, with some not included. The data contain just under 80,000 clones, approximately 90% of them singletons. Material: CD4+ or CD8+ T cells sorted from blood, obtained in a trial of the OX40 agonist ivuxolimab. All receptors come from an adult with an advanced solid tumor such as melanoma, head and neck, liver or kidney cancer.

The chain couples TRBV6-5 to TRBJ2-1, with 7 bases fitting TRBD2. V lost 6 bases, J lost 10 bases, and 6 bases stayed unmatched. Germline V gives CDR1 MNHEY, CDR2 SVGAGI. There are 12 residues in the CDR3. CDR3 DNA sequence: TGTGCCAGCAGCCCGACTAGCAGGGAGCAGTTCTTC. Translation gives CASSPTSREQFF.

CDR3 residues: CASSGTGDQPQHF. The DNA for the CDR3 is TGTGCCAGTAGTGGGACGGGTGATCAGCCCCAGCATTTT. The rearrangement uses TRBV19 and TRBJ1-5; tentatively, D is TRBD1 (5 bases). V dropped 5 bases and J dropped 5 bases, with 10 bases sitting between them. Germline lookup yields CDR1 LNHDA and CDR2 SQIVND (reference sequence). The length of the CDR3 is 13 residues.

For the CDR3, the DNA is TGTGCCAGCAGCGCCTCCGGGTTAGCGGGAGGATTTTGGAGCACAGATACGCAGTATTTT. Amino acid sequence: CASSASGLAGGFWSTDTQYF. The gene calls are TRBV9 and TRBJ2-3; 10 bases map to TRBD2. V dropped 3 bases and J dropped 0; count of bases not matched to a gene: 16. Germline V gene lookup returns CDR1 SGDLS and CDR2 YYNGEE. The CDR3 covers 20 residues.

V gene TRBV5-6 combines with J gene TRBJ1-1, with TRBD1 as a possible D gene (5 bases). The V end lost 6 bases, the J end lost 5 bases, and 23 bases lay between the germline ends. There are 16 residues in the CDR3. Germline lookup yields CDR1 SGHDT and CDR2 YYEEEE. The CDR3 loop is CASNPQGQQFRTEAFF. The CDR3 coding sequence is TGTGCCAGCAACCCTCAGGGCCAACAGTTTCGGACTGAAGCTTTCTTT.

The V gene is TRBV10-3, the J gene TRBJ2-1; D is unclear. V shed 4 bases and J shed 5 bases, with 9 bases lying between them. The CDR3 has 13 amino acids. Germline V lookup: CDR1 ENHRY, CDR2 SYGVKD. This CDR3 is CAISVGSNNEQFF. CDR3 nucleotides: TGTGCCATCAGTGTGGGAAGTAACAATGAGCAGTTCTTC.

The chain carries TRBV4-3 and TRBJ2-7; 7 nucleotides align to TRBD2. This CDR3 has 14 residues. Trimming took 1 base from V and 2 from J; bases not matched to a gene: 2. Germline-derived CDR1 and CDR2 are LGHNA and YSLEER. The CDR3 DNA sequence: TGCGCCAGCAGCCAAGTGGGGGGGACCTACGAGCAGTACTTC. Protein product: CASSQVGGTYEQYF.

The CDR3 loop is CASSLSGRVTQYF. For the CDR3, the DNA is TGTGCCAGCAGCTTGAGCGGGAGAGTGACCCAGTACTTC. The gene calls are TRBV7-2 and TRBJ2-5; 8 bases are a match to TRBD2. The CDR3 spans 13 residues. V was pared by 3 bases and J by 7 bases, with 4 bases of the junction left unmatched. Germline V gene sequence: CDR1 SGHTA, CDR2 FQGNSA.

V and J are TRBV19 and TRBJ2-7; TRBD2 aligns across 10 bases. J lost 3 bases, V lost 6 bases, and 5 bases had no gene match. Per the germline V gene, CDR1 is LNHDA and CDR2 is SQIVND (reference sequence). This CDR3 region has 14 residues. The CDR3 reads CASSAGTSVYEQYF. CDR3 bases: TGTGCCAGTAGCGCCGGGACTAGCGTCTACGAGCAGTACTTC. The complete variable domain, with remaining parts taken from reference TRBV19 and TRBJ2-7, reads DGGITQSPKYLFRKEGQNVTLSCEQNLNHDAMYWYRQDPGQGLRLIYYSQIVNDFQKGDIAEGYSVSREKKESFPLTVTSAQKNPTAFYLCASSAGTSVYEQYFGPGTRLTVT.

The chain recombines TRBV19 with TRBJ1-1; no clear D. This CDR3 has 14 residues. V was trimmed by 1 base and J by 2 bases, leaving 8 bases between them. Germline CDR1 reads LNHDA; CDR2 reads SQIVND (reference sequence). This chain's CDR3 is CASSIGQVNTEAFF. The CDR3 region has the DNA TGTGCCAGTAGTATAGGGCAGGTCAACACTGAAGCTTTCTTT.

The gene calls are TRBV10-3 and TRBJ2-7, with 8 positions matching TRBD1. The length of the CDR3 is 12 residues. V lost 5 bases and J lost 8; bases outside the gene matches: 5. Germline CDR1 reads ENHRY; CDR2 reads SYGVKD. CDR3 nucleotide sequence: TGTGCCATCAGTTACGACAGGGGCCAGCAGTACTTC. This codes for CAISYDRGQQYF.

The chain couples TRBV14 to TRBJ2-6; D call uncertain. Trimming stripped 2 bases from V and 0 bases from J, with 14 bases between. Germline CDR1 and CDR2: SGHDN and FVKESK. This CDR3 is built from 18 residues. The CDR3 coding sequence is TGTGCCAGCAGCCAACCGGGCCTCAGGCGCTCTGGGGCCAACGTCCTGACTTTC. It specifies CASSQPGLRRSGANVLTF.

The chain has TRBV15 and TRBJ1-5; the D is unclear. CDR3 length equals 16 residues. V lost 0 bases to trimming and J lost 2 bases, with 11 bases between them. Germline CDR1 and CDR2: LNHNV and YYDKDF (reference sequence). The CDR3 DNA reads TGTGCCACCAGCAGAGACGGATCTAGGGGCAATCAGCCCCAGCATTTT. Its translation: CATSRDGSRGNQPQHF.

V usage is TRBV5-1 and J usage is TRBJ2-5, with 9 bases aligning to TRBD1. CDR3 length: 14 residues. Trimming cost V 0 bases and J 4 bases; bases outside gene matches: 1. CDR1 and CDR2 from the germline V gene are SGHRS and YFSETQ. The CDR3 here is CASSLGGQGETQYF. The CDR3 DNA reads as TGCGCCAGCAGCTTGGGGGGACAGGGAGAGACCCAGTACTTC.